This T cell receptor beta chain was documented in a study of control samples from healthy donors and cancer patients. This CDR3 spans 14 amino acids. From germline, CDR1 is SGHTA and CDR2 FQGNSA. The germline V and J ends were trimmed by 4 bases and 7 bases, with 14 bases remaining between them. The count of this clone is one. Here immunoSEQ multiplex PCR was the method, and the copy in TCRdb shows in-frame clones only, minus some. The sample contains some 170,000 clones, approximately 94% of which appear only once. This TCR was recovered from a man aged 55 to 70 with colorectal cancer. This rearrangement joins TRBV7-2 to TRBJ1-5; D unresolved. Material: PBMCs. The CDR3 loop reads CASSSREGGQPQHF. DNA of the CDR3: TGTGCCAGCAGCTCTCGGGAGGGTGGCCAGCCCCAGCATTTT.